This T cell receptor beta chain comes out of a study of metastatic and nonmetastatic thyroid tumors. Across the study: Samples came from malignant and benign thyroid patients, and repertoires were compared across blood and tumor or nodule tissue.

Before thyroid surgery, none of the patients had received any treatment. Findings of the study overall: Reportedly, malignant thyroid tumors had significantly higher TCR beta diversity than benign nodules, in blood and tumor.

Original handling: Clinicopathological groups differed in CDR3, with these differences serving to build a distant-metastasis classifier for papillary thyroid cancer. TCRdb used MiXCR to call clones anew from the PCR reads. The authors' filters were not applied to this entry. The sample shows about 28,000 clones, around a sixth of them seen only once. The trim removed 3 bases at V and 4 bases at J, leaving 11 bases unmatched. CDR1 is LGHDT and CDR2 is YNNKEL in the germline V gene (reference sequence). This CDR3 has 16 amino acids. With regard to this clone: Antigen: not known. This CDR3 is also generated by other DNA sequences in the sample.

Input material: blood. This rearrangement joins TRBV3-1 to TRBJ2-7, with 8 bases identical to TRBD2. The origin of this receptor is a female donor with papillary thyroid cancer or a benign thyroid nodule (not recorded which). Some clones in this sample may be carry-over from other donors' samples. In DNA, the CDR3 is TGTGCCAGCAGCCACCCCGGGGCGGGAGGTTCTTACGAGCAGTACTTC. The encoded protein is CASSHPGAGGSYEQYF.